Listed below are T cell receptor beta chains from one sample, sequenced in a study of blood T cells in healthy people across ages. Using its own MiXCR run on the 5' RACE reads, TCRdb lists one record per CDR3 protein. This sample has about 930,000 distinct CDR3 sequences, with approximately 32% found just once. This same sample was also taken into another study, of T cells of mothers and their children.

Material: blood. These receptors came from a woman between 40 and 50 years old in good health. Both conserved end residues are part of each CDR3. Each record gives: J gene, clone size, D gene, V gene, CDR3 DNA, CDR3 protein. A D gene is named only where the DNA matches it firmly. Clone sizes are given selectively: once, few, many, or a class where the clone is expanded.

J gene: TRBJ2-2
clone size: NA
D gene: TRBD1
V gene: TRBV6-4
CDR3 DNA: TGTGCCAGCAGAAAAACAGGGGCCGGGGAGCTGTTTTTT
CDR3 protein: CASRKTGAGELFF

J gene: TRBJ2-3
clone size: few
D gene: TRBD2
V gene: TRBV2
CDR3 DNA: TGTGCCACCCGAAGGGGACTAGCGGGGTCTCGTACAGATACGCAGTATTTT
CDR3 protein: CATRRGLAGSRTDTQYF

J gene: TRBJ1-1
clone size: many
D gene: NA
V gene: TRBV7-2
CDR3 DNA: TGTGCCAGCAGGACCGCGCGGGGGAGGGACACTGAAGCTTTCTTT
CDR3 protein: CASRTARGRDTEAFF

J gene: TRBJ2-5
clone size: NA
D gene: NA
V gene: TRBV5-1
CDR3 DNA: TGCGCCAGCAGCTTGGGTTCGGGGAAAGAGACCCAGTACTTC
CDR3 protein: CASSLGSGKETQYF

J gene: TRBJ2-3
clone size: NA
D gene: TRBD1
V gene: TRBV6-1
CDR3 DNA: TGTGCCAGTAGGACCGGGACAGGGGTCACAGATACGCAGTATTTT
CDR3 protein: CASRTGTGVTDTQYF

J gene: TRBJ2-1
clone size: many
D gene: NA
V gene: TRBV2
CDR3 DNA: TGTGCCAGCGCCAACACGGGTTACAATGAGCAGTTCTTC
CDR3 protein: CASANTGYNEQFF

J gene: TRBJ1-2
clone size: many
D gene: TRBD1
V gene: TRBV20-1
CDR3 DNA: TGCAGTGCTAGTCCACAGGGGGCATCTAACTATGGCTACACCTTC
CDR3 protein: CSASPQGASNYGYTF

J gene: TRBJ2-5
clone size: many
D gene: TRBD1
V gene: TRBV7-2
CDR3 DNA: TGTGCCAGCAGCCAGGACAGGGGGGGGACCCAGTACTTC
CDR3 protein: CASSQDRGGTQYF

J gene: TRBJ2-6
clone size: few
D gene: TRBD1
V gene: TRBV7-2
CDR3 DNA: TGTGCCAGCTCACGGACAGGGACAACTGGGGCCAACGTCCTGACTTTC
CDR3 protein: CASSRTGTTGANVLTF

J gene: TRBJ1-2
clone size: many
D gene: NA
V gene: TRBV7-9
CDR3 DNA: TGTGCCAGCAGCCTTGACGGAGGCTACACCTTC
CDR3 protein: CASSLDGGYTF

J gene: TRBJ2-5
clone size: NA
D gene: TRBD2
V gene: TRBV5-1
CDR3 DNA: TGCGCCAGCACAGACAGCGGGGGGTTGGAGACCCAGTACTTC
CDR3 protein: CASTDSGGLETQYF

J gene: TRBJ2-5
clone size: NA
D gene: NA
V gene: TRBV2
CDR3 DNA: TGTGCCAGCAGGACTCAGGGGGGGGCGAAGACCCAGTACTTC
CDR3 protein: CASRTQGGAKTQYF

J gene: TRBJ1-1
clone size: few
D gene: NA
V gene: TRBV18
CDR3 DNA: TGTGCCAGCTCTATACCCCAGGGCTGGGACACTGAAGCTTTCTTT
CDR3 protein: CASSIPQGWDTEAFF

J gene: TRBJ2-7
clone size: few
D gene: TRBD2
V gene: TRBV20-1
CDR3 DNA: TGCAGTGCAACCGGGACTAGCGGGTTCTCCGGCGAGCAGTACTTC
CDR3 protein: CSATGTSGFSGEQYF

J gene: TRBJ1-2
clone size: many
D gene: NA
V gene: TRBV6-5
CDR3 DNA: TGTGCCAGCAGCCCGGGGTTGGGCTACACCTTC
CDR3 protein: CASSPGLGYTF

J gene: TRBJ1-2
clone size: NA
D gene: TRBD1
V gene: TRBV7-9
CDR3 DNA: TGTGCCAGCAGCTCGGCAGGGGGTAGCGGCTACACCTTC
CDR3 protein: CASSSAGGSGYTF

J gene: TRBJ2-3
clone size: NA
D gene: TRBD2
V gene: TRBV5-6
CDR3 DNA: TGTGTCAGCAGCTCAAGATGGGAGGGGCTCACAGATACGCAGTATTTT
CDR3 protein: CVSSSRWEGLTDTQYF

J gene: TRBJ2-3
clone size: NA
D gene: TRBD2
V gene: TRBV6-5
CDR3 DNA: TGTGCCAGCGAAGCGGGGGGGAGCACAGATACGCAGTATTTT
CDR3 protein: CASEAGGSTDTQYF

J gene: TRBJ1-2
clone size: few
D gene: NA
V gene: TRBV10-3
CDR3 DNA: TGTGCCATCAGAAACGCGCTTGGAGGGGCTAACTATGGCTACACCTTC
CDR3 protein: CAIRNALGGANYGYTF

J gene: TRBJ1-5
clone size: few
D gene: NA
V gene: TRBV5-1
CDR3 DNA: TGCGCCAGCAGCTTGGATGGCAGTGCAGGCGATCAGCCCCAGCATTTT
CDR3 protein: CASSLDGSAGDQPQHF

J gene: TRBJ2-3
clone size: NA
D gene: NA
V gene: TRBV28
CDR3 DNA: TGTGCCAGCAGTGTCAGTTCAGGGGTTTTCCGGTATTTT
CDR3 protein: CASSVSSGVFRYF

J gene: TRBJ1-2
clone size: few
D gene: NA
V gene: TRBV4-1
CDR3 DNA: TGCGCCAGCAGCCAAGGGCGGCGGACCGGCTACACCTTC
CDR3 protein: CASSQGRRTGYTF

J gene: TRBJ1-1
clone size: NA
D gene: NA
V gene: TRBV5-1
CDR3 DNA: TGCGCCAGCAGGTCCGGGAACACCGGAGCTTTCTTT
CDR3 protein: CASRSGNTGAFF

J gene: TRBJ2-7
clone size: NA
D gene: NA
V gene: TRBV6-6
CDR3 DNA: TGTGCCAGCAGTCAAGACAGGTCCCTAATCTACGAGCAGTACTTC
CDR3 protein: CASSQDRSLIYEQYF

J gene: TRBJ2-5
clone size: NA
D gene: NA
V gene: TRBV3-1
CDR3 DNA: TGTGCCAGCAGCGCAGCAAGGGGCTGGGAGACCCAGTACTTC
CDR3 protein: CASSAARGWETQYF

J gene: TRBJ2-1
clone size: NA
D gene: NA
V gene: TRBV11-3
CDR3 DNA: TGTGCCAGCAGCTTAGATGGGGGCCAATACAATGAGCAGTTCTTC
CDR3 protein: CASSLDGGQYNEQFF

J gene: TRBJ1-5
clone size: few
D gene: TRBD1
V gene: TRBV7-9
CDR3 DNA: TGTGCCAGCAGCTTAGCAACAGGGGGACGCAATCAGCCCCAGCATTTT
CDR3 protein: CASSLATGGRNQPQHF

J gene: TRBJ1-4
clone size: few
D gene: TRBD1
V gene: TRBV20-1
CDR3 DNA: TGCAGTGCTACCCTGGACAGGGATAATGAAAAACTGTTTTTT
CDR3 protein: CSATLDRDNEKLFF

J gene: TRBJ1-5
clone size: NA
D gene: NA
V gene: TRBV20-1
CDR3 DNA: TGCAGTGTGAGGGGAGGTATCCATCAGCCCCAGCATTTT
CDR3 protein: CSVRGGIHQPQHF

J gene: TRBJ1-1
clone size: NA
D gene: NA
V gene: TRBV9
CDR3 DNA: TGTGCCAGCAGCGTTGGGGGGTGGAACACTGAAGCTTTCTTT
CDR3 protein: CASSVGGWNTEAFF

J gene: TRBJ2-7
clone size: many
D gene: TRBD2
V gene: TRBV28
CDR3 DNA: TGTGCCAGCAGTTTCCCGCTAGCGGGGGGCGGTATCTCCTACGAGCAGTACTTC
CDR3 protein: CASSFPLAGGGISYEQYF

J gene: TRBJ2-4
clone size: many
D gene: NA
V gene: TRBV3-1
CDR3 DNA: TGTGCCAGCAGCCAAGGGACTCGTGGCAAAAACATTCAGTACTTC
CDR3 protein: CASSQGTRGKNIQYF

J gene: TRBJ2-5
clone size: few
D gene: NA
V gene: TRBV9
CDR3 DNA: TGTGCCAGCAGCGTAGTGCCAGGGGAGACCCAGTACTTC
CDR3 protein: CASSVVPGETQYF

J gene: TRBJ2-3
clone size: NA
D gene: TRBD2
V gene: TRBV15
CDR3 DNA: TGTGCCACCAGCAGAGAGGGAGTACTAGCGGGCACAGATACGCAGTATTTT
CDR3 protein: CATSREGVLAGTDTQYF

J gene: TRBJ2-3
clone size: few
D gene: NA
V gene: TRBV29-1
CDR3 DNA: TGCAGCGTCTCCTCCTCACTCGGGTCCTTGACAGATACGCAGTATTTT
CDR3 protein: CSVSSSLGSLTDTQYF

J gene: TRBJ2-7
clone size: many
D gene: TRBD2
V gene: TRBV5-1
CDR3 DNA: TGCGCCAGCACCGTCGAGCGGGGTTGGAGCTCCTACGAGCAGTACTTC
CDR3 protein: CASTVERGWSSYEQYF

J gene: TRBJ2-7
clone size: NA
D gene: TRBD2
V gene: TRBV28
CDR3 DNA: TGTGCCAGCAGCTCCACCGGGACTAGCGGTTACGAGCAGTACTTC
CDR3 protein: CASSSTGTSGYEQYF

J gene: TRBJ2-3
clone size: few
D gene: TRBD2
V gene: TRBV27
CDR3 DNA: TGTGCCAGCAGTTCCGCCGTCATAGCGGGGGGCGGAGATACGCAGTATTTT
CDR3 protein: CASSSAVIAGGGDTQYF

J gene: TRBJ1-6
clone size: NA
D gene: TRBD1
V gene: TRBV5-1
CDR3 DNA: TGCGCCAGCAGCTTGGGAGACAGGGGAAGCTCCTATAATTCACCCCTCCACTTT
CDR3 protein: CASSLGDRGSSYNSPLHF